The 25 T cell receptor beta chains reported below all come from one sample, sequenced in a study of cytomegalovirus exposure and HLA in healthy donors. Primers included in the PCR were 60 Vbeta and 13 Jbeta primers. Measured with immunoSEQ multiplex PCR; TCRdb has only the in-frame clones, and not every one. The sample includes around 200,000 clones, 75% to 85% of them seen just once. Sequences were obtained from PBMCs. These receptors came from a woman between 45 and 65 years old in good health and CMV-seronegative.

J is TRBJ1-1 and V is TRBV6-5; unclear D gene. V lost 6 bases, J lost 1 base, and 12 bases lay in between. The CDR3 spans 14 residues. The germline V gene has CDR1 MNHEY and CDR2 SVGAGI. Here the CDR3 DNA reads TGTGCCAGCAGCCTGGGGAGGAGGAACACTGAAGCTTTCTTT. Its translation: CASSLGRRNTEAFF.

This clone was detected only a few times. The chain uses TRBV7-2 and TRBJ1-5; D gene unclear. The CDR3 runs 13 residues. Per the germline V gene, CDR1 is SGHTA and CDR2 is FQGNSA. The V end was cut by 4 bases, the J end by 6 bases, with 10 bases between. The CDR3 DNA is TGTGCCAGCAGCTCTAGCCGCTCTCAGCCCCAGCATTTT. It codes for CASSSSRSQPQHF.

This clone was recorded only once. The chain has TRBV5-1 and TRBJ2-1; 16 bases are shared with TRBD2. V gave up 0 bases and J gave up 8 bases; unmatched junction bases: 8. The CDR3 extends over 18 amino acids. CDR1 and CDR2 from the germline V gene are SGHRS and YFSETQ. Written as DNA, the CDR3 is TGCGCCAGCAGCTTGGGGGGACTAGCGGGAGGGCCCTTCCATGAGCAGTTCTTC. Its protein product is CASSLGGLAGGPFHEQFF.

V and J are TRBV19 and TRBJ2-4, with a weak D call TRBD2 (6 bases). The CDR3 has 15 amino acids. Trimming stripped 4 bases from V and 9 bases from J, with 19 bases between. Per the germline V gene, CDR1 is LNHDA and CDR2 is SQIVND (reference sequence). The CDR3 DNA reads TGTGCCAGTAGTACACGGGACTCACGGATGTGCATTCAGTACTTC. It yields the protein CASSTRDSRMCIQYF.

V gene TRBV7-8 combines with J gene TRBJ2-1, with 12 nucleotides matching TRBD2. The CDR3 contains 15 residues. In germline, CDR1 is SGHVS, CDR2 FQNEAQ. The V and J ends lost 5 bases and 7 bases, in that order; junction bases with no gene match: 6. This CDR3 reads CASSLGGTSGNEQFF. CDR3 sequence (DNA): TGTGCCAGCAGCCTAGGGGGGACTAGCGGGAATGAGCAGTTCTTC.

This chain joins TRBV28 and TRBJ2-3, with D perhaps matching TRBD1 (5 bases). CDR3 length: 16 amino acids. Germline V CDR1 and CDR2: MDHEN, SYDVKM. V lost 8 bases to trimming and J lost 2 bases, with 20 bases between them. The chain's CDR3 is CASFRPRDRLTDTQYF. In DNA, the CDR3 is TGTGCCAGCTTCAGGCCTCGAGACAGACTCACAGATACGCAGTATTTT.

About this clone: Other DNA variants within this sample encode the same CDR3. The CDR3 is CASSLVGGRTDTQYF. The CDR3 DNA reads TGTGCCAGCAGCTTAGTGGGGGGTCGCACAGATACGCAGTATTTT. The chain has TRBV7-8 and TRBJ2-3, with a tentative D call TRBD2 (6 bases). V lost 1 base, J lost 1 base, and 9 bases lay in between. Germline V lookup: CDR1 SGHVS, CDR2 FQNEAQ. This CDR3 comprises 15 residues.

There are a few counts of this clone. The rearrangement joins TRBV11-2 to TRBJ2-2; 7 positions agree with TRBD2. Germline trimming cut 3 bases from V and 4 bases from J; bases unmatched to any gene: 8. Germline lookup yields CDR1 SGHAT and CDR2 FQNNGV. The CDR3 covers 16 residues. The CDR3 DNA sequence: TGTGCCAGCAGCTTTAAGAAGCGGGGTTTCACCGGGGAGCTGTTTTTT. Encoded protein: CASSFKKRGFTGELFF. The full variable domain, rest sourced from reference TRBV11-2 and TRBJ2-2, is EAGVAQSPRYKIIEKRQSVAFWCNPISGHATLYWYQQILGQGPKLLIQFQNNGVVDDSQLPKDRFSAERLKGVDSTLKIQPAKLEDSAVYLCASSFKKRGFTGELFFGEGSRLTVL.

V is TRBV28 and J is TRBJ2-7, with a possible D match to TRBD1 (6 bases). CDR1 is MDHEN and CDR2 is SYDVKM in the germline V gene. The germline V and J ends were trimmed by 7 bases and 3 bases, with 16 bases remaining between them. This CDR3 is 14 amino acids long. The CDR3 sequence: CASTSGTPVYEQYF. The DNA of the CDR3 is TGTGCCAGCACTTCCGGGACACCAGTCTACGAGCAGTACTTC.

CDR3 nucleotides: TGTGCCAGCAGTTACGGACAGGGGATGGTCGCTTTCTTT. Its protein product is CASSYGQGMVAFF. The rearrangement uses TRBV6-5 and TRBJ1-1; 9 nucleotides align to TRBD1. CDR1 MNHEY and CDR2 SVGAGI come from the germline V gene. The CDR3 length is 13 residues. Unmatched junction bases numbered 6, after V lost 2 bases and J lost 11 bases.

The CDR3 region is CASSQDLRGARTGELFF. The CDR3 DNA reads TGCGCCAGCAGCCAAGATCTACGGGGGGCGAGGACCGGGGAGCTGTTTTTT. V gene TRBV4-1 combines with J gene TRBJ2-2, with D possibly matching TRBD2 (7 bases). Trimming left V 0 bases short and J 5 bases short, with 16 bases between. The CDR3 length is 17 residues. The germline gives CDR1 MGHRA, CDR2 YSYEKL.

Here the CDR3 reads CASTINRRGGETQYF. CDR3 nucleotides: TGCGCCAGCACCATCAATCGCCGTGGCGGCGAGACCCAGTACTTC. The rearrangement joins TRBV5-1 to TRBJ2-5, with D unresolved. V lost 6 bases to trimming and J lost 5 bases, with 20 bases between them. The CDR3 contains 15 residues. CDR1 and CDR2 from the germline V gene are SGHRS and YFSETQ.

V is TRBV29-1 and J is TRBJ2-1; weak D call: TRBD1 (5 bases). The germline V and J ends were trimmed by 1 base and 13 bases, with 14 bases remaining between them. The CDR3 runs 12 residues. Germline CDR1 SQVTM, CDR2 ANQGSEA. In nucleotides, the CDR3 is TGCAGCGTTGAAGGACAGTCAAGGGTCCAGTTCTTC. It yields the protein CSVEGQSRVQFF.

This chain uses TRBV7-8 with TRBJ1-2; the match to TRBD1 covers 9 bases. V lost 4 bases, J lost 0 bases, and 6 bases stayed unmatched. CDR3 length: 16 amino acids. Germline assignment: CDR1 SGHVS and CDR2 FQNEAQ. The CDR3: CASSSQRTGANYGYTF. CDR3 DNA: TGTGCCAGCAGCTCACAGAGGACAGGGGCTAACTATGGCTACACCTTC.

The CDR3 DNA sequence: TGTGCCAGCAGCTTTCAAGGGCGGGCCTACAATGAGCAGTTCTTC. Protein: CASSFQGRAYNEQFF. This chain joins TRBV7-9 and TRBJ2-1; D perhaps matches TRBD2 (5 bases). The germline V and J ends were trimmed by 3 bases and 2 bases, with 11 bases remaining between them. From germline, CDR1 is SEHNR and CDR2 FQNEAQ (reference sequence). The CDR3 covers 15 residues.

The V call is TRBV5-1, the J call TRBJ1-4; no definite D call. The germline gives CDR1 SGHRS, CDR2 YFSETQ. The CDR3 loop spans 16 amino acids. Between the trimmed V and J ends, which lost 0 bases and 0 bases, there was a span of 9 bases. CDR3 sequence: CASSLDGVPTNEKLFF. The CDR3 nucleotides are TGCGCCAGCAGCTTGGACGGGGTACCAACTAATGAAAAACTGTTTTTT.

The V gene is TRBV6-5, the J gene TRBJ2-5; perhaps TRBD2 as D (7 bases). The CDR3 runs 15 residues. V lost 2 bases and J 5 bases, leaving 15 bases between the germline ends. Germline V CDR1 and CDR2: MNHEY, SVGAGI. The CDR3 DNA sequence: TGTGCCAGCAGTTACGCGGGGGCGGGAGTGGAGACCCAGTACTTC. It encodes CASSYAGAGVETQYF.

This chain joins TRBV5-1 and TRBJ2-3; D call uncertain. The germline V gene encodes CDR1 SGHRS and CDR2 YFSETQ. The V gene lost 0 bases and the J gene lost 5 bases, with 10 bases spanning the gap. The CDR3 has 14 residues. The CDR3 here is CASSLVVTRDTQYF. The DNA for the CDR3 is TGCGCCAGCAGCTTGGTGGTTACAAGAGATACGCAGTATTTT.

This chain connects TRBV4-1 to TRBJ2-1; possible D gene TRBD1, 5 bases. Trimming left V 0 bases short and J 6 bases short, with 9 bases between. The CDR3 is made up of 14 amino acids. Germline lookup yields CDR1 MGHRA and CDR2 YSYEKL. The CDR3: CASSQDGHLNEQFF. DNA for the CDR3: TGCGCCAGCAGCCAAGACGGACACCTCAATGAGCAGTTCTTC.

Here the CDR3 reads CASMAGSAYEQYF. The CDR3 coding sequence is TGTGCCAGCATGGCAGGGTCAGCCTACGAGCAGTACTTC. This chain links TRBV6-5 with TRBJ2-7; the D gene is possibly TRBD1 (5 bases). The V end was cut by 7 bases, the J end by 2 bases, with 12 bases between. Germline values: CDR1 MNHEY, CDR2 SVGAGI. The CDR3 totals 13 residues.

The chain carries TRBV28 and TRBJ2-7, with 13 bases fitting TRBD2. The CDR3 consists of 18 residues. CDR1 and CDR2 from the germline V gene are MDHEN and SYDVKM. The V gene end was trimmed by 5 bases and the J gene end by 1 base; junction bases not matched to a gene: 11. The CDR3 sequence is CASSGPGLAGKTSYEQYF. CDR3 in DNA: TGTGCCAGCAGTGGACCGGGACTAGCGGGAAAAACGTCCTACGAGCAGTACTTC. Variable domain in full (rest from reference TRBV28 and TRBJ2-7): DVKVTQSSRYLVKRTGEKVFLECVQDMDHENMFWYRQDPGLGLRLIYFSYDVKMKEKGDIPEGYSVSREKKERFSLILESASTNQTSMYLCASSGPGLAGKTSYEQYFGPGTRLTVT.

The rearrangement joins TRBV7-2 to TRBJ1-2, with D perhaps TRBD1 (5 bases). CDR3 length equals 13 residues. Germline assignment: CDR1 SGHTA and CDR2 FQGNSA. Trimming left V 9 bases short and J 6 bases short, with 17 bases between. The CDR3 region has the DNA TGTGCCAGGAAACTCTCGGGGGAGAATGGCTACACCTTC. Translating gives CARKLSGENGYTF.

The chain carries TRBV28 and TRBJ2-2; 7 bases fit TRBD2. V lost 1 base and J lost 0; bases outside the gene matches: 5. The CDR3 is 17 residues long. CDR1 and CDR2 (germline): MDHEN, SYDVKM. Here the CDR3 DNA reads TGTGCCAGCAGTTTATTGGGGGGGGTTGCGAACACCGGGGAGCTGTTTTTT. It translates to CASSLLGGVANTGELFF.

The gene calls are TRBV4-2 and TRBJ2-1, with TRBD2 matching over 11 bases. There are 17 residues in the CDR3. The germline CDR1 and CDR2 sequences are LGHNA and YNFKEQ. Losses at the gene ends were 4 bases for V and 1 base for J; bases not matched to a gene: 6. CDR3 nucleotides: TGTGCCAGCAGCCCCTCACTAGCGGGAGCGTCCTACAATGAGCAGTTCTTC. Protein sequence: CASSPSLAGASYNEQFF.

This sequence joins TRBV9 and TRBJ2-1, with D perhaps TRBD2 (5 bases). Trimming cost V 2 bases and J 7 bases, with 16 bases left between them. The germline CDR1 and CDR2 sequences are SGDLS and YYNGEE. The CDR3 has 15 amino acids. The CDR3 protein is CASSVSPAGGNEQFF. CDR3 bases: TGTGCCAGCAGCGTCTCCCCGGCGGGTGGGAATGAGCAGTTCTTC.